A single sample gave rise to the 27 T cell receptor beta chains below, sequenced in a study of T cell repertoires in cytomegalovirus infection. TCRdb reprocessed the reads via MiXCR and lists one record per CDR3 protein. The sample records roughly 310,000 distinct CDR3 sequences, 15% to 20% being singletons. Sequencing input: PBMCs. The receptor set was obtained from a human donor in good health (CMV status not recorded). Some clones in this sample may be carry-over from other donors' samples.

This clonotype occurred a few times. J is TRBJ2-7 and V is TRBV12-3 or TRBV12-4; TRBD2 is a possible D gene (5 bases). This CDR3 region has 14 residues. V was pared by 5 bases and J by 2 bases, with 13 bases between. CDR3 sequence (DNA): TGTGCCAGCAGTCCAGACGAGGGTACCTACGAGCAGTACTTC. Translating it yields CASSPDEGTYEQYF.

The chain combines TRBV10-3 with TRBJ2-5, with a possible D match to TRBD2 (5 bases). The CDR3 totals 14 residues. V lost 3 bases and J lost 1, with 9 bases in between. Germline loops: CDR1 ENHRY, CDR2 SYGVKD. Here the CDR3 reads CAISERGVQETQYF. DNA for the CDR3: TGTGCCATCAGTGAACGGGGAGTCCAAGAGACCCAGTACTTC.

This clonotype was seen at least ten times. The V gene is TRBV5-1, the J gene TRBJ1-1, with TRBD1 matching over 9 bases. Per the germline V gene, CDR1 is SGHRS and CDR2 is YFSETQ. The V gene end was trimmed by 4 bases and the J gene end by 0 bases; junction bases not matched to a gene: 10. The CDR3 sequence is 17 residues long. DNA for the CDR3: TGCGCCAGCAGCATTCCACAGGGGGCGCCTATGAACACTGAAGCTTTCTTT. Its translation is CASSIPQGAPMNTEAFF.

This clonotype was seen ten or more times. The V gene is TRBV28, the J gene TRBJ1-2, with 8 nucleotides matching TRBD1. The V segment lost 6 bases and the J segment 4 bases; nucleotides outside the gene matches: 10. The CDR3 sequence is 15 residues long. Germline V gene sequence: CDR1 MDHEN, CDR2 SYDVKM. The CDR3 here is CASSSWTGSIYGYTF. The CDR3 nucleotides are TGTGCCAGCAGCTCCTGGACAGGGAGCATCTATGGCTACACCTTC.

This clonotype was counted many times. The chain uses TRBV7-9 and TRBJ2-3, with 9 bases lining up with TRBD1. From germline, CDR1 is SEHNR and CDR2 FQNEAQ (reference sequence). CDR3 length: 14 residues. The V segment lost 8 bases and the J segment 2 bases; nucleotides outside the gene matches: 5. CDR3: CASRDRVSTDTQYF. The CDR3 bases are TGTGCCAGCCGGGACAGGGTTTCCACAGATACGCAGTATTTT.

The chain has TRBV9 and TRBJ2-5, with D possibly called TRBD1 or TRBD2 (5 bases each). Germline V gene sequence: CDR1 SGDLS, CDR2 YYNGEE. V was cut by 2 bases and J by 4 bases, with 9 bases left in between. The CDR3 loop spans 13 amino acids. As DNA, the CDR3 is TGTGCCAGCAGCGTCCGGGACGTAGAGACCCAGTACTTC. It translates to CASSVRDVETQYF.

The V call is TRBV3-1, the J call TRBJ1-6; no reliable D call. Per germline, CDR1 LGHDT and CDR2 YNNKEL (reference sequence). V lost 1 base and J lost 8, with 9 bases in between. The CDR3 runs to 14 residues. CDR3 in amino acids: CASSQVEGHSPLHF. The CDR3 DNA reads as TGTGCCAGCAGCCAAGTTGAGGGTCATTCACCCCTCCACTTT.

This clonotype has more than one count but fewer than ten. CDR3 DNA: TGTGCCAGCAGAGGACTTGGGACAGGGAACACCGGGGAGCTGTTTTTT. Translated: CASRGLGTGNTGELFF. The chain has TRBV6-1 and TRBJ2-2; 8 nucleotides line up with TRBD1. Germline V gene lookup returns CDR1 MNHNS and CDR2 SASEGT. Unmatched junction bases numbered 7, after V lost 6 bases and J lost 1 base. This CDR3 spans 16 amino acids.

This clonotype was seen more than once but under ten times. A much larger clone is a single base away; this may be a read error. The chain recombines TRBV15 with TRBJ2-7; tentative D call: TRBD1 (6 bases). The ends were cut back, 5 bases at V and 4 bases at J, with 9 bases in the middle. Germline V CDR1 and CDR2: LNHNV, YYDKDF (reference sequence). The CDR3 extends over 12 amino acids. The CDR3, as DNA: TGTGCCACCAGCTCACAGGGTTACGAGCAGTACTTC. It yields the protein CATSSQGYEQYF. The variable domain in full, completed from reference TRBV15 and TRBJ2-7, reads DAMVIQNPRYQVTQFGKPVTLSCSQTLNHNVMYWYQQKSSQAPKLLFHYYDKDFNNEADTPDNFQSRRPNTSFCFLDIRSPGLGDTAMYLCATSSQGYEQYFGPGTRLTVT.

This clonotype appeared a few times. The rearrangement uses TRBV4-2 and TRBJ2-5, with 10 bases identical to TRBD1. Germline V CDR1 and CDR2: LGHNA, YNFKEQ. J gave up 3 bases and V 4 bases, and 2 bases lay outside the gene matches. The CDR3 runs 14 residues. The CDR3 bases are TGTGCCAGCAGCCTAGGACAGGGGGAAGAGACCCAGTACTTC. Its translation is CASSLGQGEETQYF.

The rearrangement joins TRBV6-5 to TRBJ2-7, with D possibly TRBD1 on 7 matching bases. The CDR3 sequence is 12 residues long. Germline CDR1 is MNHEY and CDR2 is SVGAGI. V dropped 5 bases and J dropped 7 bases, with 12 bases sitting between them. CDR3 coding DNA: TGTGCCAGCAGTGCGGGACAGAGTGAGCAGTACTTC. Encoded protein: CASSAGQSEQYF.

The V gene is TRBV24-1, the J gene TRBJ2-1, with 11 bases aligning to TRBD1. The CDR3 covers 14 residues. Trimming removed 9 bases from V and 3 bases from J; junction bases left unmatched: 3. Germline CDR1 KGHDR, CDR2 SFDVKD. Here the CDR3 DNA reads TGTGCCACCTCCGGGACAGGGGGCTACAATGAGCAGTTCTTC. This gives the protein CATSGTGGYNEQFF.

The chain employs TRBV12-3 or TRBV12-4 and TRBJ1-5; D uncertain. This CDR3 comprises 17 residues. The V and J ends lost 1 base and 1 base respectively, with 14 bases between them. In nucleotides, the CDR3 is TGTGCCAGCAGTTTAGGCCCCGGGGAGCAGAGCAATCAGCCCCAGCATTTT. Encoded protein: CASSLGPGEQSNQPQHF.

In this sample, this clonotype turned up once. The rearrangement links TRBV9 to TRBJ2-3; the match to TRBD2 covers 9 bases. Per the germline V gene, CDR1 is SGDLS and CDR2 is YYNGEE. There are 15 residues in the CDR3. Trimming removed 0 bases from V and 5 bases from J; junction bases left unmatched: 4. The CDR3 here is CASSVASGGKDTQYF. The CDR3 bases are TGTGCCAGCAGCGTAGCCAGCGGGGGGAAAGATACGCAGTATTTT.

The rearrangement joins TRBV11-2 to TRBJ2-3; tentatively, D is TRBD1 (5 bases). The tail of the sequence fits TRBJ1-5 better, so the J call may be wrong. The CDR3 spans 16 residues. CDR1 and CDR2 (germline): SGHAT, FQNNGV. The CDR3 coding sequence is TGTGCCAGCAGCGGCCGACTAGCGGGGGGGAGAGATACGCAGCATTTT. Its protein is CASSGRLAGGRDTQHF.

This clonotype was picked up many times. The rearrangement links TRBV28 to TRBJ1-3; no clear D gene. The germline CDR1 and CDR2 sequences are MDHEN and SYDVKM. The CDR3 totals 16 residues. V lost 5 bases and J 0 bases, leaving 14 bases between the germline ends. CDR3 DNA: TGTGCCAGCAGTCAAAACAGCCCAGCCTCTGGAAACACCATATATTTT. Encoded protein: CASSQNSPASGNTIYF.

J is TRBJ1-3 and V is TRBV28; weak D call: TRBD1 (6 bases). Deletions cut 5 bases from V and 2 bases from J, with 16 bases between. CDR3 length: 16 amino acids. Looked up from germline, CDR1 is MDHEN and CDR2 is SYDVKM. In DNA, the CDR3 is TGTGCCAGCAGTGAAGCAGGAGGGACAACTGGAAACACCATATATTTT. Protein: CASSEAGGTTGNTIYF.

This clonotype appeared a few times. The genes are TRBV10-3 and TRBJ1-2; 7 bases are shared with TRBD1. This CDR3 is 15 amino acids long. V shed 0 bases, J shed 4 bases, and the junction held 5 bases outside the gene matches. Germline-derived CDR1 and CDR2 are ENHRY and SYGVKD. In DNA form, the CDR3 reads TGTGCCATCAGTGAGTCGGCGACAGGGAGCTATGGCTACACCTTC. Its protein is CAISESATGSYGYTF.

This rearrangement joins TRBV6-5 to TRBJ1-2; a weak D match, TRBD1 (5 bases). Trimming removed 5 bases at V and 4 bases at J, with 17 bases between. Germline CDR1 MNHEY, CDR2 SVGAGI. The CDR3 has 15 amino acids. CDR3 protein: CASSNRDSSFYGYTF. The CDR3 DNA sequence: TGTGCCAGCAGTAACCGGGACTCCTCGTTCTATGGCTACACCTTC.

V and J are TRBV4-1 and TRBJ1-1, with 8 bases fitting TRBD1. CDR1 and CDR2 from the germline V gene are MGHRA and YSYEKL. The CDR3 is 16 residues long. The trim removed 4 bases at V and 0 bases at J, leaving 7 bases unmatched. The CDR3 nucleotides are TGCGCCAGCAGCCCCGGACAGGGACCCATGAACACTGAAGCTTTCTTT. Translated, it gives CASSPGQGPMNTEAFF.

V and J are TRBV6-2 or TRBV6-3 and TRBJ1-5, with a possible D match to TRBD1 (5 bases). V lost 4 bases and J lost 5, with 12 bases in between. Germline CDR1 reads MNHEY; CDR2 reads SVGEGT. The CDR3 has 14 amino acids. CDR3: CASSLSLGDQPQHF. CDR3 nucleotide sequence: TGTGCCAGCAGTTTGAGTCTAGGGGATCAGCCCCAGCATTTT.

The chain carries TRBV2 and TRBJ2-5; 8 bases are a match to TRBD1. Trimming removed 4 bases from V and 3 bases from J; junction bases left unmatched: 4. Germline CDR1 and CDR2: SNHLY and FYNNEI. The length of the CDR3 is 14 residues. CDR3 amino acids: CASSAQGAEETQYF. The CDR3 coding sequence is TGTGCCAGCAGTGCGCAGGGGGCTGAAGAGACCCAGTACTTC.

This clonotype was observed a few times. The chain recombines TRBV5-1 with TRBJ2-7, with D perhaps matching TRBD2 (6 bases). The CDR3 has 15 amino acids. V was pared by 4 bases and J by 0 bases, with 14 bases between. The germline CDR1 and CDR2 sequences are SGHRS and YFSETQ. The CDR3 DNA follows: TGCGCCAGCAGCGCCTCTATCGGGGGCTCCTACGAGCAGTACTTC. Translation gives CASSASIGGSYEQYF.

A few counts support this clonotype. This sequence joins TRBV4-1 and TRBJ2-5; TRBD2 aligns across 9 bases. With 2 bases clipped from V and 2 bases from J, the junction kept 9 bases outside the gene matches. Per the germline V gene, CDR1 is MGHRA and CDR2 is YSYEKL. The CDR3 is made up of 17 amino acids. In nucleotides, the CDR3 is TGCGCCAGCAGCCAACTCGGGACTAGCATAGGTCAAGAGACCCAGTACTTC. It codes for CASSQLGTSIGQETQYF.

At least ten counts were recorded for this clonotype. V gene TRBV7-9 combines with J gene TRBJ1-1; possible D gene TRBD1, 5 bases. The CDR3 length is 14 residues. Germline V gene lookup returns CDR1 SEHNR and CDR2 FQNEAQ (reference sequence). Trimming took off 5 bases at V and 7 bases at J, with 17 bases between the two ends. CDR3 nucleotide sequence: TGTGCCAGCAGCCCGGGTGGGGCAGTTGGTGAAGCTTTCTTT. This codes for CASSPGGAVGEAFF.

This clonotype was counted ten times or more. The rearrangement joins TRBV11-2 to TRBJ2-2; D is undetermined. CDR1 and CDR2 (germline): SGHAT, FQNNGV. Trimming stripped 6 bases from V and 3 bases from J, with 8 bases between. The CDR3 contains 13 residues. DNA of the CDR3: TGTGCCAGCAGGGGTCTCGACACCGGGGAGCTGTTTTTT. Amino acid sequence: CASRGLDTGELFF.

In regard to this clonotype: Sequence at one end of the junction differs from germline and may be a read error. The rearrangement joins TRBV18 to TRBJ1-6; D may be TRBD1 (6 bases). This CDR3 spans 15 amino acids. The V gene's germline CDR1 is KGHSH and CDR2 LQKENI. In DNA form, the CDR3 reads TGTGTCAGCTCACCTTCGGGGGCTGTGAATTCACCCCTCCACTTT. It translates to CVSSPSGAVNSPLHF.